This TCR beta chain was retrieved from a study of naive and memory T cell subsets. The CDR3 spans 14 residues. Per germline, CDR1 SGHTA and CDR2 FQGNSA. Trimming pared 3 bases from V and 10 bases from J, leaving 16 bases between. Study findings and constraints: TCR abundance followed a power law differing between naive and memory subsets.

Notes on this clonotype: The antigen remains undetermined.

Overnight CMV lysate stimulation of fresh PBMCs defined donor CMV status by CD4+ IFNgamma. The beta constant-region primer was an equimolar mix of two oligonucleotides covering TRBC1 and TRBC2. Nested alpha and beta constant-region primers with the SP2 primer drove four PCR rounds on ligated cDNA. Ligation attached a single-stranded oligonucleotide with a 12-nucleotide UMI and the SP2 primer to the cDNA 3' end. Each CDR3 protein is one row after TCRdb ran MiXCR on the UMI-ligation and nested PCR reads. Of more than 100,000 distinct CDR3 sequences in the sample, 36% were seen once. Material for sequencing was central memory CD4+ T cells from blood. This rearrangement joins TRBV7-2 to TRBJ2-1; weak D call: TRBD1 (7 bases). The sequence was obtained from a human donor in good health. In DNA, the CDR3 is TGTGCCAGCAGCTTCCGACAGGGCGGGGAGGAGCAGTTCTTC. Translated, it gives CASSFRQGGEEQFF. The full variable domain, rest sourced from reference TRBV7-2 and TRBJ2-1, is GAGVSQSPSNKVTEKGKDVELRCDPISGHTALYWYRQSLGQGLEFLIYFQGNSAPDKSGLPSDRFSAERTGGSVSTLTIQRTQQEDSAVYLCASSFRQGGEEQFFGPGTRLTVL.